This T cell receptor delta chain was identified during a study of gamma-delta chains in newborns, infants, children. Overall study: Innate gammadelta T cells reportedly expand polyclonally right after birth, driven by microbial exposure, per the title.

About this clone itself: TCRdb gives a protein that differs at residue 8 from what the DNA encodes, so the protein here is translated from the DNA.

Germline lookup yields CDR1 GEAIGNYY and CDR2 EKD. The CDR3 runs 18 residues. Trimming removed 2 bases from V and 2 bases from J; junction bases left unmatched: 12. TCRdb reran clone calling via CATT on the reads. The profile shows 15,000 or so delta-chain clones, roughly 7.7% of them singletons. This receptor was obtained from a child who was a newborn, infant or young child, either healthy, febrile or measles-vaccinated (not recorded which). Sequencing was carried out using blood. This sequence joins TRDV2 and TRDJ2; 8 positions agree with TRDD3. The CDR3 DNA sequence: TGTGCCTGTGACATACTGGGGGGTACCTTCTCGTTGACAGCACAACTCTTCTTT. Amino acid sequence: CACDILGGTFSLTAQLFF.